These 32 T cell receptor beta chains were all obtained from the same sample, sequenced in a study of metastatic and nonmetastatic thyroid tumors (dated by TCRdb to the early 2020s). None of the patients had been given any treatment before thyroid surgery. The method was PCR. Sequencing was performed on an Illumina HiSeq 4000. The public reads were run again by TCRdb, first through fastp at Q25 and then through MiXCR, and only productive beta chains were kept. The sample table records 22,000 or so clones; about 14% of these occur just once. The ten largest clonotypes hold about 15% of the sample. The sequenced sample consisted of tumor tissue. All receptors derive from a female donor with papillary thyroid cancer or a benign thyroid nodule (not recorded which). Some clones in this sample may be carry-over from other donors' samples.

The chain combines TRBV10-1 with TRBJ2-7; TRBD1 matches at 7 bases. This CDR3 region has 14 residues. Germline V gene lookup returns CDR1 WNHNN and CDR2 SYGVQD (reference sequence). Unmatched junction bases numbered 12, after V lost 8 bases and J lost 5 bases. Written as DNA, the CDR3 is TGCGCCAGCTCTTCTAGGACAGGCCCCCACGAGCAGTACTTC. Its translation is CASSSRTGPHEQYF.

The chain carries TRBV20-1 and TRBJ2-7; 14 nucleotides align to TRBD2. The germline CDR1 and CDR2 sequences are DFQATT and SNEGSKA (reference sequence). V dropped 5 bases and J dropped 3; count of bases not matched to a gene: 9. CDR3 size: 16 residues. CDR3 bases: TGCAGTGCTGGCCAAGGGACTAGCGGGAGCGACTACGAGCAGTACTTC. It yields the protein CSAGQGTSGSDYEQYF.

The chain has TRBV12-3 or TRBV12-4 and TRBJ1-3; TRBD1 agrees at 11 bases. V shed 4 bases, J shed 2 bases, and the junction held 1 base outside the gene matches. CDR3 length: 15 residues. As DNA, the CDR3 is TGTGCCAGCAGTTCGGGACAGGGGGCTGGAAACACCATATATTTT. Translating gives CASSSGQGAGNTIYF.

This clone has ten or more counts. The CDR3 DNA reads as TGTGCCAGCTCAAAGGACAGGTCGAACACTGAAGCTTTCTTT. Amino acids: CASSKDRSNTEAFF. J is TRBJ1-1 and V is TRBV18; 7 bases are a match to TRBD1. From germline, CDR1 is KGHSH and CDR2 LQKENI. The CDR3 sequence is 14 residues long. V dropped 5 bases and J dropped 1; count of bases not matched to a gene: 4.

At least ten counts were recorded for this clone. The chain couples TRBV7-9 to TRBJ1-3, with a tentative D call TRBD1 (5 bases). CDR1 SEHNR and CDR2 FQNEAQ come from the germline V gene (reference sequence). The CDR3 spans 16 residues. Trimming shortened V by 4 bases and J by 0 bases, and 13 bases separated the two germline ends. CDR3 residues: CASSSARTNSGNTIYF. CDR3 bases: TGTGCCAGCAGCTCCGCCAGGACAAACTCTGGAAACACCATATATTTT.

This clone was found many times. The V gene is TRBV18, the J gene TRBJ1-6; TRBD1 aligns across 11 bases. The CDR3 length is 15 residues. Trimming cost V 3 bases and J 9 bases; bases outside gene matches: 4. Germline V gives CDR1 KGHSH, CDR2 LQKENI. The CDR3 DNA reads TGTGCCAGCTCACCCGGACAGGGGGCTGGTTCACCCCTCCACTTT. Translation gives CASSPGQGAGSPLHF.

At least ten counts were recorded for this clone. The CDR3 is CAISERGGGSYNEQFF. CDR3 DNA: TGTGCCATCAGTGAAAGGGGGGGGGGCTCCTACAATGAGCAGTTCTTC. The chain couples TRBV10-3 to TRBJ2-1; D might be TRBD2 (7 bases). Germline V gives CDR1 ENHRY, CDR2 SYGVKD. CDR3 length: 16 residues. V was trimmed by 3 bases and J by 0 bases, leaving 12 bases between them.

As for this clone: Here the CDR3 omits its conserved ending phenylalanine or tryptophan, so a read error is the likely source. This chain connects TRBV7-7 to TRBJ2-7, with D possibly being TRBD1 or TRBD2 (5 bases each). Deletions cut 5 bases from V and 0 bases from J, with 14 bases between. This CDR3 comprises 15 residues. The germline V gene encodes CDR1 SSHAT and CDR2 FNYEAQ (reference sequence). CDR3 coding DNA: TGTGCCAGCAGCCCCGGGAAGGGGAACTCCTACGAGCAGTACTCC. Translated, it gives CASSPGKGNSYEQYS.

Many counts were recorded for this clone. The chain couples TRBV2 to TRBJ1-2; tentatively, D is TRBD1 (6 bases). CDR3 length equals 12 residues. Trimming removed 6 bases from V and 8 bases from J, with 13 bases in between. The germline V gene has CDR1 SNHLY and CDR2 FYNNEI. For the CDR3, the DNA is TGTGCCAGCAGCCCTCAGGGGCTGGGCTACACCTTC. The encoded protein is CASSPQGLGYTF.

The chain employs TRBV12-3 or TRBV12-4 and TRBJ1-5, with D uncertain. The length of the CDR3 is 13 residues. Between the trimmed V and J ends, which lost 3 bases and 6 bases, there was a span of 9 bases. The CDR3 nucleotides read TGTGCCAGCAGTTTGGTGGGGAGTCAGCCCCAGCATTTT. Translation: CASSLVGSQPQHF.

This clone has ten or more counts. V and J are TRBV6-1 and TRBJ1-6, with a tentative D call TRBD1 (6 bases). Deletions cut 7 bases from V and 9 bases from J, with 19 bases between. Germline V gives CDR1 MNHNS, CDR2 SASEGT. CDR3 length equals 15 residues. CDR3 amino acids: CASTLRVDRPSPLHF. Written as DNA, the CDR3 is TGTGCCAGCACTCTAAGGGTGGACAGACCTTCACCCCTCCACTTT.

This clone occurred many times. The chain carries TRBV13 and TRBJ2-7; no clear D. Germline V gene lookup returns CDR1 PRHDT and CDR2 FYEKMQ (reference sequence). V was pared by 4 bases and J by 12 bases, with 19 bases between. The CDR3 consists of 13 residues. This chain's CDR3 is CASSSWTVPGRYF. The CDR3 DNA sequence: TGTGCCAGCAGCTCCTGGACGGTTCCTGGGCGGTACTTC.

The sample holds many counts of this clone. The chain employs TRBV6-2 or TRBV6-3 and TRBJ2-1; D possibly corresponds to TRBD1 (6 bases). The CDR3 spans 11 residues. Germline values: CDR1 MNHEY, CDR2 SVGEGT. The V end was cut by 6 bases, the J end by 7 bases, with 7 bases between. The CDR3 sequence: CASRRGNEQFF. CDR3 in DNA: TGTGCCAGCAGAAGGGGGAATGAGCAGTTCTTC.

This clone was observed at least ten times. This sequence joins TRBV20-1 and TRBJ1-3; D is undetermined. Trimming removed 3 bases from V and 4 bases from J, with 13 bases in between. Looked up from germline, CDR1 is DFQATT and CDR2 is SNEGSKA (reference sequence). The CDR3 spans 14 residues. As DNA, the CDR3 is TGCAGTGCTAGTACCCCGGCAGAAGGAAACACCATATATTTT. Protein product: CSASTPAEGNTIYF.

This clone was seen repeatedly, ten times or more. This rearrangement joins TRBV6-1 to TRBJ2-4; TRBD2 matches at 7 bases. V lost 6 bases, J lost 1 base, and 3 bases stayed unmatched. The CDR3 length is 14 residues. The germline CDR1 and CDR2 sequences are MNHNS and SASEGT. The CDR3 spells CASRKTSAKNIQYF. The CDR3 bases are TGTGCCAGCAGAAAGACTAGCGCCAAAAACATTCAGTACTTC.

This clone was seen more than once but under ten times. The rearrangement uses TRBV6-1 and TRBJ2-5; a weak D match, TRBD1 (5 bases). CDR1 and CDR2 from the germline V gene are MNHNS and SASEGT. The germline V and J ends were trimmed by 5 bases and 3 bases, with 10 bases remaining between them. The CDR3 sequence is 13 residues long. The CDR3 nucleotides are TGTGCCAGCAGTAGGGGCAGGGAAGAGACCCAGTACTTC. Amino acid sequence: CASSRGREETQYF.

CDR3 sequence: CSARDNQGVGAFF. CDR3 nucleotide sequence: TGCAGTGCTAGAGATAATCAGGGGGTCGGAGCTTTCTTT. The chain couples TRBV20-1 to TRBJ1-1; 7 nucleotides line up with TRBD1. CDR1 and CDR2 from the germline V gene are DFQATT and SNEGSKA (reference sequence). There are 13 residues in the CDR3. The ends lost 0 bases at V and 10 bases at J; junction bases unmatched: 8.

The chain employs TRBV5-6 and TRBJ2-7; D may be TRBD1 (6 bases). The CDR3 is 18 amino acids. Trimming stripped 0 bases from V and 0 bases from J, with 19 bases between. Germline CDR1 SGHDT, CDR2 YYEEEE. The CDR3 loop is CASSLAGYRVGGSYEQYF. CDR3 DNA: TGTGCCAGCAGCTTGGCGGGGTATCGGGTAGGGGGCTCCTACGAGCAGTACTTC.

This clone was recorded a few times. A read error may account for a junction end that differs from germline. The chain has TRBV6-1 and TRBJ2-7, with D possibly matching TRBD2 (8 bases). The CDR3 is made up of 16 amino acids. Per the germline V gene, CDR1 is MNHNS and CDR2 is SASEGT. CDR3: CASIEAGDRFSYDQYF. The DNA for the CDR3 is TGTGCCAGCATTGAAGCGGGGGACAGATTCTCCTACGATCAGTACTTC.

As for this clone: This clone may be a read error of a much larger clone one base away. The V gene is TRBV7-2, the J gene TRBJ1-1; a weak D match, TRBD1 (5 bases). The CDR3 runs to 13 residues. CDR1 and CDR2 from the germline V gene are SGHTA and FQGNSA. DNA for the CDR3: TGTGCCAGCAGCCGACAGATGAACGCTGAAGCTTTCTTT. The encoded protein is CASSRQMNAEAFF.

This sequence joins TRBV18 and TRBJ1-4; D ambiguous. Germline-derived CDR1 and CDR2 are KGHSH and LQKENI. This CDR3 has 14 amino acids. V lost 8 bases, J lost 6 bases, and 16 bases lay in between. The CDR3: CASPYSFFDEKLFF. The CDR3 coding sequence is TGTGCCAGCCCTTACTCCTTCTTCGATGAAAAACTGTTTTTT. Supplemented by reference TRBV18 and TRBJ1-4, the full variable domain reads NAGVMQNPRHLVRRRGQEARLRCSPMKGHSHVYWYRQLPEEGLKFMVYLQKENIIDESGMPKERFSAEFPKEGPSILRIQQVVRGDSAAYFCASPYSFFDEKLFFGSGTQLSVL.

This chain links TRBV19 with TRBJ2-5; no firm D call. Germline V gives CDR1 LNHDA, CDR2 SQIVND (reference sequence). V was shortened by 10 bases and J by 7 bases, with 13 bases between the two germline ends. The CDR3 is 11 residues long. The CDR3 loop is CATRGTRTQYF. The CDR3 DNA sequence: TGTGCCACTCGAGGCACTCGGACCCAGTACTTC.

J is TRBJ2-7 and V is TRBV4-3; no definite D call. Germline V CDR1 and CDR2: LGHNA, YSLEER. This CDR3 is built from 14 residues. V lost 0 bases and J lost 3, with 9 bases in between. CDR3 DNA sequence: TGCGCCAGCAGCCAAGATAGTCTGGGCTACGAGCAGTACTTC. This encodes CASSQDSLGYEQYF.

This clone was seen ten or more times. The chain has TRBV7-9 and TRBJ1-1, with D tentatively TRBD1 (5 bases). The CDR3 loop spans 14 amino acids. Trimming stripped 5 bases from V and 3 bases from J, with 13 bases between. Germline V CDR1 and CDR2: SEHNR, FQNEAQ (reference sequence). The CDR3 DNA sequence: TGTGCCAGCAGCAGCCCAGGGCGGCACACTGAAGCTTTCTTT. Its protein is CASSSPGRHTEAFF.

By share, this clone counts as medium-sized. This rearrangement joins TRBV7-2 to TRBJ2-7; D call uncertain. The CDR3 totals 13 residues. Germline CDR1 reads SGHTA; CDR2 reads FQGNSA. V gave up 3 bases and J gave up 6 bases, with 12 bases separating them. The CDR3 coding sequence is TGTGCCAGCAGCTTTGGCAGCGAGTCCGAGCAGTACTTC. Its protein is CASSFGSESEQYF.

In its sample, this clone is medium-sized. The chain carries TRBV2 and TRBJ2-7; no firm D call. V lost 4 bases to trimming and J lost 7 bases, with 17 bases between them. The germline V gene has CDR1 SNHLY and CDR2 FYNNEI. The CDR3 runs 14 residues. CDR3: CASSVQALSGEQYF. CDR3 nucleotide sequence: TGTGCCAGCAGTGTGCAAGCACTATCCGGGGAGCAGTACTTC.

This clone occurred a few times. The chain recombines TRBV19 with TRBJ2-7; TRBD1 might be the D (6 bases). Germline CDR1 is LNHDA and CDR2 is SQIVND (reference sequence). V gave up 3 bases and J gave up 2 bases, with 8 bases separating them. The CDR3 length is 13 residues. The CDR3 loop reads CASSIGTTYEQYF. CDR3 nucleotides: TGTGCCAGTAGTATCGGGACAACCTACGAGCAGTACTTC. Supplemented by reference TRBV19 and TRBJ2-7, the full variable domain reads DGGITQSPKYLFRKEGQNVTLSCEQNLNHDAMYWYRQDPGQGLRLIYYSQIVNDFQKGDIAEGYSVSREKKESFPLTVTSAQKNPTAFYLCASSIGTTYEQYFGPGTRLTVT.

This clone was recorded at least ten times. The CDR3 protein is CATRDRAHTEAFF. CDR3 sequence (DNA): TGTGCCACTCGGGACAGGGCCCACACTGAAGCTTTCTTT. This sequence joins TRBV6-1 and TRBJ1-1; 9 bases are shared with TRBD1. Germline assignment: CDR1 MNHNS and CDR2 SASEGT. Trimming at V came to 10 bases and at J to 3 bases, leaving 6 bases not matched to a gene. The CDR3 extends over 13 amino acids.

A remark on this clone: A clone one base away is much larger, so this may be a read error. The sample carries other DNA sequences with the same CDR3. V and J are TRBV29-1 and TRBJ1-1, with 8 positions matching TRBD1. V trimming: 6 bases; J trimming: 5 bases; junction bases outside the gene matches: 5. The CDR3 consists of 12 residues. Germline CDR1 and CDR2: SQVTM and ANQGSEA. CDR3 amino acids: CSVGTGVTEAFF. In DNA form, the CDR3 reads TGCAGCGTCGGGACAGGTGTTACTGAAGCTTTCTTT.

On this clone: This clone may be a read error of a much larger clone one base away. The identical CDR3 is also encoded by other nucleotide sequences in the sample. The rearrangement links TRBV27 to TRBJ2-5, with 8 bases lining up with TRBD2. The germline gives CDR1 MNHEY, CDR2 SMNVEV (reference sequence). The CDR3 runs 16 residues. This chain's CDR3 is CASGAGGFGLQETQYF. In DNA, the CDR3 is TGTGCCAGCGGCGCGGGGGGTTTTGGCCTTCAAGAGACACAGTACTTC.

This clone appeared many times. J is TRBJ2-5 and V is TRBV12-3 or TRBV12-4; 9 nucleotides agree with TRBD1. The CDR3 contains 13 residues. J lost 4 bases, V lost 6 bases, and 3 bases had no gene match. The CDR3 is CASSPGQGETQYF. CDR3 DNA: TGTGCCAGCAGCCCGGGACAGGGAGAGACCCAGTACTTC.

This clone has more than one count but fewer than ten. With a much larger clone just one base away, this may be a read error. This sequence joins TRBV12-3 or TRBV12-4 and TRBJ2-3; D ambiguous. V lost 8 bases and J 11 bases, leaving 14 bases between the germline ends. The CDR3 is 11 amino acids. Here the CDR3 reads CASCSRAEQYF. The CDR3 DNA reads TGTGCCAGCTGTTCCCGGGCCGAGCAGTATTTT.